Listed here are 16 T cell receptor beta chains from one sample, sequenced in a study of blood T cell repertoires in COVID-19. Here immunoSEQ multiplex PCR was the method, and the copy in TCRdb shows in-frame clones only, minus some. This sample has some 250,000 clones, with roughly 82% found just once. What was sequenced was peripheral blood. The origin of the receptors is a man older than 75 with acute or convalescent COVID-19.

V is TRBV4-1 and J is TRBJ2-5, with TRBD2 identical over 16 bases. The CDR3 is 20 amino acids. Germline CDR1 and CDR2: MGHRA and YSYEKL. V was pared by 3 bases and J by 1 base, with 11 bases of the junction left unmatched. Here the CDR3 reads CASSHLGTSGRAPTQETQYF. In DNA form, the CDR3 reads TGCGCCAGCAGCCACCTAGGGACTAGCGGGAGGGCCCCGACCCAAGAGACCCAGTACTTC.

The V gene is TRBV3-1 (or the pseudogene TRBV3-2), the J gene TRBJ1-1, with 7 bases aligning to TRBD1. The CDR3 has 15 residues. After removal of 4 bases from V and 4 bases from J, the junction contained 9 bases not matched to a gene. Germline assignment: CDR1 LGHDT and CDR2 YNNKEL (reference sequence). In DNA, the CDR3 is TGTGCCAGCAGCCCGATCATACCAGGGGGCACTGAAGCTTTCTTT. Residues: CASSPIIPGGTEAFF.

This clone was observed once. The chain combines TRBV10-3 with TRBJ2-1; 10 bases are shared with TRBD2. Trimming at V came to 3 bases and at J to 8 bases, leaving 4 bases not matched to a gene. The CDR3 totals 14 residues. Germline values: CDR1 ENHRY, CDR2 SYGVKD. CDR3 nucleotide sequence: TGTGCCATCAGTGAACTAGCGGGGAACCATGAGCAGTTCTTC. The encoded protein is CAISELAGNHEQFF.

The genes are TRBV19 and TRBJ1-5; D might be TRBD1 (6 bases). The V gene lost 1 base and the J gene lost 0 bases, with 16 bases spanning the gap. The CDR3 runs 18 residues. Germline CDR1 and CDR2: LNHDA and SQIVND (reference sequence). Here the CDR3 reads CASSIVLLGTYSNQPQHF. CDR3 nucleotide sequence: TGTGCCAGTAGTATAGTCCTTTTGGGGACATATAGCAATCAGCCCCAGCATTTT. The whole variable domain, remainder taken from reference TRBV19 and TRBJ1-5, is DGGITQSPKYLFRKEGQNVTLSCEQNLNHDAMYWYRQDPGQGLRLIYYSQIVNDFQKGDIAEGYSVSREKKESFPLTVTSAQKNPTAFYLCASSIVLLGTYSNQPQHFGDGTRLSIL.

The rearrangement uses TRBV5-5 and TRBJ1-4; the D is unclear. V was trimmed by 4 bases and J by 0 bases, leaving 7 bases between them. The germline gives CDR1 SGHKS, CDR2 YYEKEE (reference sequence). CDR3 length equals 14 residues. The CDR3 spells CASSPVATNEKLFF. The CDR3, as DNA: TGTGCCAGCAGCCCAGTTGCAACTAATGAAAAACTGTTTTTT.

This chain joins TRBV4-1 and TRBJ1-5, with unresolved D. CDR1 and CDR2 from the germline V gene are MGHRA and YSYEKL. V was cut by 0 bases and J by 3 bases, with 12 bases left in between. The CDR3 is made up of 16 amino acids. CDR3 loop: CASSQDLSGNNQPQHF. CDR3 bases: TGCGCCAGCAGCCAAGATTTGTCAGGTAACAATCAGCCCCAGCATTTT.

The chain employs TRBV9 and TRBJ2-4; 7 nucleotides agree with TRBD1. Germline assignment: CDR1 SGDLS and CDR2 YYNGEE. J was trimmed by 4 bases and V by 4 bases; bases with no gene match: 11. The length of the CDR3 is 16 residues. CDR3: CASSPIRDSSKNIQYF. Written as DNA, the CDR3 is TGTGCCAGCAGCCCTATCCGGGACAGCTCTAAAAACATTCAGTACTTC.

This chain links TRBV28 with TRBJ1-5, with D possibly TRBD1 on 6 matching bases. CDR1 is MDHEN, CDR2 SYDVKM, per germline. The CDR3 loop spans 15 amino acids. V lost 7 bases to trimming and J lost 3 bases, with 16 bases between them. The CDR3, as DNA: TGTGCCAGCACCAAGGGGGGGCGAGTCAATCAGCCCCAGCATTTT. Translation gives CASTKGGRVNQPQHF.

The chain has TRBV19 and TRBJ1-5, with D perhaps TRBD1 (5 bases). The germline gives CDR1 LNHDA, CDR2 SQIVND (reference sequence). The CDR3 runs 16 residues. The V end lost 6 bases, the J end lost 7 bases, and 22 bases lay between the germline ends. The CDR3 sequence is CASSPLFGGTGQPQHF. DNA for the CDR3: TGTGCCAGTAGCCCTTTATTCGGGGGGACGGGGCAGCCCCAGCATTTT.

The J gene is TRBJ1-1, the V gene TRBV7-9, with D unclear. V dropped 5 bases and J dropped 3 bases, with 13 bases sitting between them. CDR3 size: 14 residues. Germline V gene sequence: CDR1 SEHNR, CDR2 FQNEAQ (reference sequence). The CDR3 bases are TGTGCCAGCAGCCCACCGTCCCGGGACACTGAAGCTTTCTTT. Its translation: CASSPPSRDTEAFF.

This clone is a singleton in its sample. The chain combines TRBV6-1 with TRBJ1-6; 7 bases map to TRBD1. V shed 2 bases and J 6 bases; nucleotides not matched to a gene: 4. Germline lookup yields CDR1 MNHNS and CDR2 SASEGT. The CDR3 is made up of 15 amino acids. The CDR3 protein is CASSERGQANSPLHF. DNA of the CDR3: TGTGCCAGCAGTGAAAGAGGACAGGCTAATTCACCCCTCCACTTT.

J is TRBJ2-5 and V is TRBV5-1; TRBD2 is a possible D gene (6 bases). Trimming cost V 4 bases and J 4 bases, with 17 bases left between them. The germline gives CDR1 SGHRS, CDR2 YFSETQ. The CDR3 has 15 amino acids. The DNA for the CDR3 is TGCGCCAGCAGCCCTGGGACTCCTGGGGCAGAGACCCAGTACTTC. Translated, it gives CASSPGTPGAETQYF.

The V gene is TRBV28, the J gene TRBJ1-1, with D hard to call. This CDR3 is built from 14 residues. V lost 7 bases to trimming and J lost 1 base, with 13 bases between them. The germline CDR1 and CDR2 sequences are MDHEN and SYDVKM. CDR3 region: CASIKAPGNTEAFF. The CDR3 DNA reads TGTGCCAGCATTAAAGCTCCAGGGAACACTGAAGCTTTCTTT.

V and J are TRBV7-2 and TRBJ1-2; 7 positions match TRBD1. Trimming took 5 bases from V and 2 from J; bases not matched to a gene: 5. Germline CDR1 is SGHTA and CDR2 is FQGNSA. The CDR3 covers 14 residues. The CDR3 loop reads CASSTDRVNYGYTF. For the CDR3, the DNA is TGTGCCAGCAGCACCGACAGGGTAAACTATGGCTACACCTTC.

The DNA of the CDR3 is TGTGCCAGCAGTGAACTTCTCTATGAGCAGTTCTTC. Translated: CASSELLYEQFF. The gene calls are TRBV2 and TRBJ2-1, with D uncertain. This CDR3 spans 12 amino acids. Germline V CDR1 and CDR2: SNHLY, FYNNEI. V was trimmed by 2 bases and J by 8 bases, leaving 7 bases between them.

The J gene is TRBJ2-4, the V gene TRBV21-1; TRBD1, the table's D call, lacks a check against the DNA. TRBV21-1 is designated a pseudogene. There are 21 residues in the CDR3. The CDR3 sequence is CASSRGARQGAPRLAKNIQYF. In DNA form, the CDR3 reads TGTGCCAGCAGCCGGGGGGCGAGACAGGGGGCGCCGAGACTAGCCAAAAACATTCAGTACTTC.